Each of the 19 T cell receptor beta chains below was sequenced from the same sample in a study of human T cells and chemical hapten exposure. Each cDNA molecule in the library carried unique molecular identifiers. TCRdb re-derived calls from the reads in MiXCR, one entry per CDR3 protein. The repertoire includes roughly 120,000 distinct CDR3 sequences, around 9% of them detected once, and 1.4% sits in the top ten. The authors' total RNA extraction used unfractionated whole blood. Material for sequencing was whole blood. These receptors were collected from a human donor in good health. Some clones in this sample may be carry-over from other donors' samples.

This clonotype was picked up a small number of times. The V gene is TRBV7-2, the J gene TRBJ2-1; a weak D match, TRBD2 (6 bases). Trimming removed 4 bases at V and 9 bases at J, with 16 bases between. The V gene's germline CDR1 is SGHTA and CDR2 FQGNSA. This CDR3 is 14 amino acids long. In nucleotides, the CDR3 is TGTGCCAGCAGCTCACTAGCACCACGGCGTGAGCAGTTCTTC. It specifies CASSSLAPRREQFF.

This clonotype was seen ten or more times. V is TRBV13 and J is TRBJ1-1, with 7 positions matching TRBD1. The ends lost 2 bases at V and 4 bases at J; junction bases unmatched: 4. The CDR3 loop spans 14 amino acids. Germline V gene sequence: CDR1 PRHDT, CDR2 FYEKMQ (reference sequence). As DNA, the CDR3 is TGTGCCAGCAGCTTATCAGGGGGGGTCACTGAAGCTTTCTTT. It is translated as CASSLSGGVTEAFF.

CDR3 DNA: TGTGCCATTCGACTAGCGGGAGTAAGCAATGAGCAGTTCTTC. It specifies CAIRLAGVSNEQFF. The rearrangement links TRBV10-3 to TRBJ2-1; 12 bases match TRBD2. The CDR3 loop spans 14 amino acids. CDR1 and CDR2 (germline): ENHRY, SYGVKD. J gave up 6 bases and V 9 bases, and 6 bases lay outside the gene matches.

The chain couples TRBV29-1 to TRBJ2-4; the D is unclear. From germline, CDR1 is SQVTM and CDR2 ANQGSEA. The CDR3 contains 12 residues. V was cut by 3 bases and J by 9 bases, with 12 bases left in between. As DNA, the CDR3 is TGCAGCGTTGAGTCTAGTAAGGCCATTCAGTACTTC. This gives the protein CSVESSKAIQYF.

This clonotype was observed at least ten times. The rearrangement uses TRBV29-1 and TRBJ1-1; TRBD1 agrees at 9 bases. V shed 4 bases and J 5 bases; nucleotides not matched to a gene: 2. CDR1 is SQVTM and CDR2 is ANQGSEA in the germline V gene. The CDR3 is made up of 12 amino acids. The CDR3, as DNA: TGCAGCGTTGGGACAGGGGAAACTGAAGCTTTCTTT. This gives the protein CSVGTGETEAFF.

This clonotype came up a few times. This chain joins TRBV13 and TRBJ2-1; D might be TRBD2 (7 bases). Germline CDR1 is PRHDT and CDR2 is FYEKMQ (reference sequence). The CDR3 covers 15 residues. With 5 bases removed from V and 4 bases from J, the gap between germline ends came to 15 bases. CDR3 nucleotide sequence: TGTGCCAGCAGCGGCGGGGGCCGGGGTTACAATGAGCAGTTCTTC. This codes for CASSGGGRGYNEQFF.

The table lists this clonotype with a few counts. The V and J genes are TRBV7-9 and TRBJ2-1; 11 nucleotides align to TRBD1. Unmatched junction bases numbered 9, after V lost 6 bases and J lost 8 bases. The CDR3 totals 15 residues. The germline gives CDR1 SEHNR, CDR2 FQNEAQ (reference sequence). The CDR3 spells CASSPGTGGFDEQFF. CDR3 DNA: TGTGCCAGCAGTCCCGGGACAGGGGGTTTCGATGAGCAGTTCTTC.

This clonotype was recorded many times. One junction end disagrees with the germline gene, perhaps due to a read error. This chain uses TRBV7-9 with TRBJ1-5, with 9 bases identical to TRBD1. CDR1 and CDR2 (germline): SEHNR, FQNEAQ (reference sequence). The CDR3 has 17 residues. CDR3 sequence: CASSPTTGGISDQPQHF. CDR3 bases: TGTGCCAGCAGCCCTACGACAGGGGGGATTAGCGATCAGCCCCAGCATTTT.

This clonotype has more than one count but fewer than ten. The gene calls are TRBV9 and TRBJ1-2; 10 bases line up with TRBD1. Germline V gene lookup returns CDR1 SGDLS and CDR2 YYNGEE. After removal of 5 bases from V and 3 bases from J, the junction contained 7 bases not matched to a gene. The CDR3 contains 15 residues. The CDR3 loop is CASSGLGQGDYGYTF. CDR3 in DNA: TGTGCCAGCAGTGGACTTGGACAGGGGGACTATGGCTACACCTTC.

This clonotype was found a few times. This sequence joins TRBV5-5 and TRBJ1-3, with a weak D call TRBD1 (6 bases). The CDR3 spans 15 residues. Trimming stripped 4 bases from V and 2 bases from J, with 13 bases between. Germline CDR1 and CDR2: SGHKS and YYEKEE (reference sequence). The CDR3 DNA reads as TGTGCCAGCAGCACAGGGCCAGGCCCTGGAAACACCATATATTTT. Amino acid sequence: CASSTGPGPGNTIYF.

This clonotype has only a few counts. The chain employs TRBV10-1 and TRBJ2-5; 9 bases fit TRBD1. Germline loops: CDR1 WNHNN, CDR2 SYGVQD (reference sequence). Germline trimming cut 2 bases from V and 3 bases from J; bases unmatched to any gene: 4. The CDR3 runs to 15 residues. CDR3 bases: TGCGCCAGCAGTGAGGGACAGGGGCCGAAAGAGACCCAGTACTTC. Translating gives CASSEGQGPKETQYF.

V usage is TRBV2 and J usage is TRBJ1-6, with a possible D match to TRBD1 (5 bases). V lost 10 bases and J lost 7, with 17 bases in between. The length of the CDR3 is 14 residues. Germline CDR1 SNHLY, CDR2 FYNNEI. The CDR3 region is CATKDTPPNSPLHF. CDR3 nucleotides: TGTGCCACTAAGGACACCCCACCAAATTCACCCCTCCACTTT.

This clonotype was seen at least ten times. Written as DNA, the CDR3 is TGTGCCAGCAGCCCACGACAACCTGCAGATACGCAGTATTTT. Protein sequence: CASSPRQPADTQYF. V and J are TRBV3-1 and TRBJ2-3; D is uncertain. V lost 4 bases to trimming and J lost 4 bases, with 12 bases between them. The germline CDR1 and CDR2 sequences are LGHDT and YNNKEL (reference sequence). The CDR3 runs 14 residues.

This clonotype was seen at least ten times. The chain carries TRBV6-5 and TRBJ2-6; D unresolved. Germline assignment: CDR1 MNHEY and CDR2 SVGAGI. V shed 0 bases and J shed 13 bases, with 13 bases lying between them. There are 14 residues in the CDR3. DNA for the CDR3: TGTGCCAGCAGTTACTCGAACGGTTTTCTAGTCCTGACTTTC. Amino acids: CASSYSNGFLVLTF.

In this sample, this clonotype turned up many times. In DNA form, the CDR3 reads TGTGCCAGCAGTCAACAGTGGTACAATGAGCAGTTCTTC. It yields the protein CASSQQWYNEQFF. The gene calls are TRBV12-3 or TRBV12-4 and TRBJ2-1; D unresolved. The CDR3 totals 13 residues. V was clipped by 5 bases and J by 4 bases, with 9 bases between them.

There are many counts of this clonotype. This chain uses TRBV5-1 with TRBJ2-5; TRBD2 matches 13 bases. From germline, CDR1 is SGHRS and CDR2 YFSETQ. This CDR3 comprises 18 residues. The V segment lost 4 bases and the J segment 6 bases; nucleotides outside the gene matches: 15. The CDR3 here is CASSPPGTSGKVGKTQYF. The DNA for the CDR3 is TGCGCCAGCAGCCCTCCGGGGACTAGCGGGAAGGTCGGGAAGACCCAGTACTTC.

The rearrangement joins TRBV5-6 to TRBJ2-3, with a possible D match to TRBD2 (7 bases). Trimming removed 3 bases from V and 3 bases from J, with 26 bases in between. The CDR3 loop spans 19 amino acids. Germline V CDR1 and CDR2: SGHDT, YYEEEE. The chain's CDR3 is CASSSRTVQAGARTDTQYF. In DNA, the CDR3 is TGTGCCAGCAGCTCGAGGACAGTCCAGGCGGGAGCAAGGACAGATACGCAGTATTTT.

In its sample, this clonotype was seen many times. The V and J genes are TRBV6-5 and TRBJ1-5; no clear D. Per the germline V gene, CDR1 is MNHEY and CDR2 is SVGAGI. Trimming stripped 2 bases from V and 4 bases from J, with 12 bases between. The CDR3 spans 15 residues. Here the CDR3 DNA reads TGTGCCAGCAGTTACGACGGTTGGGGTAATCAGCCCCAGCATTTT. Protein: CASSYDGWGNQPQHF.

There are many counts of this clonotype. The chain's CDR3 is CASSSLQGAGNQPQHF. The CDR3, as DNA: TGTGCCAGCAGTTCGCTACAGGGGGCCGGCAATCAGCCCCAGCATTTT. The chain employs TRBV6-2 or TRBV6-3 and TRBJ1-5; the match to TRBD1 covers 9 bases. J was trimmed by 2 bases and V by 4 bases; bases with no gene match: 6. CDR3 length: 16 amino acids. Looked up from germline, CDR1 is MNHEY and CDR2 is SVGEGT.